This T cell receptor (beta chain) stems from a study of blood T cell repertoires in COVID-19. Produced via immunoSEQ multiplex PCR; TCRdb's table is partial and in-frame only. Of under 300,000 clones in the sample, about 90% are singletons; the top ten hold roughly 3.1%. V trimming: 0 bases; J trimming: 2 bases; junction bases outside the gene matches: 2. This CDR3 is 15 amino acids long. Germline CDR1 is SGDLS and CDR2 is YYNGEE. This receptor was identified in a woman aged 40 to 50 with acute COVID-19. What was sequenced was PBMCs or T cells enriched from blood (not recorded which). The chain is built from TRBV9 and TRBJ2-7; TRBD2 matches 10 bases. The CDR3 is CASSVDGLAAYEQYF. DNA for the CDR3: TGTGCCAGCAGCGTAGATGGACTAGCGGCCTACGAGCAGTACTTC.